This paragraph reports one T cell receptor (beta chain). This record belongs to a study of type 1 regulatory T cells. In TCRdb, the reads were re-called with MiXCR into one record per CDR3 protein. The sample consists of 75,000 to 100,000 distinct CDR3 sequences, 25% to 40% of them appearing once. V was clipped by 3 bases and J by 8 bases; unmatched bases: 6. Germline V CDR1 and CDR2: SGHTA, FQGNSA. The CDR3 covers 16 residues. V gene TRBV7-2 combines with J gene TRBJ2-1, with 14 bases that match TRBD2. The specimen sequenced was CD4+ T cells, either the whole sample or a sorted fraction (not recorded which). This TCR was sampled from a human donor in good health. The CDR3 region has the DNA TGTGCCAGCAGCTTCCCGGGACTAGCGGGAGTGTATGAGCAGTTCTTC. It translates to CASSFPGLAGVYEQFF.